These T cell receptor beta chains were read from a single sample in a study of shared clonotypes between healthy human individuals. TCRdb's copy holds only in-frame clones and misses some; the assay was immunoSEQ multiplex PCR. The table shows about 2.3 million clones, with over 90% occurring only once. The material sequenced was naive CD4+ T cells from PBMCs. Every receptor here comes from a man between 18 and 29 years old in good health. Some clones in this sample may be carry-over from other donors' samples. The CDR3 runs from the conserved cysteine through the conserved F or W. The order of the fields is CDR3 length, D gene, clone size, V gene, J gene, CDR3 DNA, CDR3 protein. A D gene is named only where the DNA matches it firmly. Expanded clones are given a class, and other clones once, few, many or no size at all.

13,.,.,TRBV11-3,TRBJ2-5,TGTGCCAGCAGCGCATTAGGGGGAGAGACCCAGTACTTC,CASSALGGETQYF
15,TRBD2,.,TRBV28,TRBJ2-7,TGTGCCAGCAGTTCGTGGGCTAGCGGTTCCTACGAGCAGTACTTC,CASSSWASGSYEQYF
14,.,.,TRBV12-5,TRBJ1-5,TGTGCTAGTGGTTTGTATGATAGCAATCAGCCCCAGCATTTT,CASGLYDSNQPQHF
12,TRBD1,.,TRBV6-6,TRBJ2-1,TGTGCCAGCAGTTACGTGAGAGGGGGCTCGTTCTTC,CASSYVRGGSFF
16,.,once,TRBV27,TRBJ2-3,TGTGCCAGCAGTTTGGGCGAGGGGCGGCGCACAGATACGCAGTATTTT,CASSLGEGRRTDTQYF
16,.,.,TRBV4-1,TRBJ1-5,TGCGCCAGCAGCGGTACCTGGGGCCAAAGCAATCAGCCCCAGCATTTT,CASSGTWGQSNQPQHF
14,.,.,TRBV6-1,TRBJ1-5,TGTGCCAGCGGGGTAGACCCTTTATATCAGCCCCAGCATTTT,CASGVDPLYQPQHF
15,.,.,TRBV4-1,TRBJ1-1,TGCGCCAGCAGCCAAGGACACTCGTCAAACACTGAAGCTTTCTTT,CASSQGHSSNTEAFF
11,.,.,TRBV2,TRBJ1-4,TGTGCCAGCCACCTTCGGGAAAAACTGTTTTTT,CASHLREKLFF
15,.,.,TRBV4-1,TRBJ2-7,TGCGCCAGCCAAAGGGGGGTCGGGGAAGGGTACGAGCAGTACTTC,CASQRGVGEGYEQYF
16,.,.,TRBV6-6,TRBJ1-5,TGTGCCAGCAGTTTGGGGTTGACAGGCAGCAATCAGCCCCAGCATTTT,CASSLGLTGSNQPQHF
16,TRBD2,.,TRBV11-2,TRBJ2-5,TGTGCCAGCAGCCCAACTAGCGGGAGGACCCAAGAGACCCAGTACTTC,CASSPTSGRTQETQYF
13,TRBD1,.,TRBV29-1,TRBJ1-2,TGCAGCGTGGGGACAGGAGGGGCAGACGGCTACACCTTC,CSVGTGGADGYTF
12,.,.,TRBV29-1,TRBJ1-2,TGCAGCGTTGAGGTGAGGGGTAGTGGCTACACCTTC,CSVEVRGSGYTF
17,TRBD2,.,TRBV14,TRBJ2-1,TGTGCCAGCAGCCAACAAGGGCGCGGGAGGGCCGGGGATGAGCAGTTCTTC,CASSQQGRGRAGDEQFF
16,TRBD2,.,TRBV5-1,TRBJ2-5,TGCGCCAGCAATTGGAATAGCGGGAGGGCCCTAGAGACCCAGTACTTC,CASNWNSGRALETQYF
14,.,.,TRBV28,TRBJ1-2,TGTGCCAGCAGTCCCAGGACAGTGGGCAATGGCTACACCTTC,CASSPRTVGNGYTF
16,TRBD1,.,TRBV5-1,TRBJ2-7,TGCGCCAGCAGCTACACAGGGGGTCGCCCTCTTTACGAGCAGTACTTC,CASSYTGGRPLYEQYF
14,.,.,TRBV7-2,TRBJ1-1,TGTGCCAGCAGCTTACTTAATTGGCCGGTTGAAGCTTTCTTT,CASSLLNWPVEAFF
13,.,few,TRBV9,TRBJ1-2,TGTGCCAGCAGCCCCGGACAGAACTATGGCTACACCTTC,CASSPGQNYGYTF
14,TRBD2,.,TRBV29-1,TRBJ2-1,TGCAGCGCCGGGACTAGCGGGAGTTTGAATGAGCAGTTCTTC,CSAGTSGSLNEQFF
15,.,.,TRBV9,TRBJ2-1,TGTGCCAGCAGCCTCGCACCCCTACTAGACAATGAGCAGTTCTTC,CASSLAPLLDNEQFF
19,TRBD1,once,TRBV4-1,TRBJ2-1,TGCGCCAGCAGCCAAGAGTTGGGGGACATGACAGGGGCGAGGTCTGAGCAGTTCTTC,CASSQELGDMTGARSEQFF
13,TRBD1,.,TRBV19,TRBJ1-4,TGTGCCAGTACGGACAGGGTTAATGAAAAACTGTTTTTT,CASTDRVNEKLFF
13,.,.,TRBV11-2,TRBJ2-7,TGTGCCAGCAGCCCACAGGGTCGGTACGAGCAGTACTTC,CASSPQGRYEQYF
15,.,.,TRBV28,TRBJ2-7,TGTGCCAGCAGCTCCGCTCCCAGGCAATTCTACGAGCAGTACTTC,CASSSAPRQFYEQYF
14,TRBD1,.,TRBV11-2,TRBJ1-4,TGTGCCAGCAGCCTGGGACAGGGAGGGGAAAAACTGTTTTTT,CASSLGQGGEKLFF
17,TRBD2,once,TRBV10-3,TRBJ2-3,TGTGCCATCAGTTCCTCTAGCGGGAGGGACGGCACAGATACGCAGTATTTT,CAISSSSGRDGTDTQYF
13,.,once,TRBV28,TRBJ1-1,TGTGCCAGCCAGGGCACACCGAACACTGAAGCTTTCTTT,CASQGTPNTEAFF
14,TRBD2,.,TRBV2,TRBJ2-3,TGTGCCACAGGGACTAGCGCCTACACAGATACGCAGTATTTT,CATGTSAYTDTQYF
14,.,.,TRBV6-6,TRBJ1-4,TGTGCCAGCAGTTACGGAGGGGAGGGGGAAAAACTGTTTTTT,CASSYGGEGEKLFF
13,.,once,TRBV5-5,TRBJ2-7,TGTGCCAGCAGCTTGACAGGGCTCCTGGAGCAGTACTTC,CASSLTGLLEQYF
15,TRBD2,.,TRBV6-1,TRBJ2-7,TGTGCCAGCAGTTTGACTAGCGTGACACGTTACGAGCAGTACTTC,CASSLTSVTRYEQYF
15,.,.,TRBV5-4,TRBJ2-5,TGTGCCAGCAGCAGGGGGAGGGGGCCTCAAGAGACCCAGTACTTC,CASSRGRGPQETQYF
15,.,.,TRBV18,TRBJ2-5,TGTGCCAGCTCACTCACTCGGGGGCCCCAAGAGACCCAGTACTTC,CASSLTRGPQETQYF
21,TRBD1,.,TRBV30,TRBJ2-6,TGTGCCTGGAGAGCCATCGTCCGTGGACAGGGGGCCCCCTCTGGGGCCAACGTCCTGACTTTC,CAWRAIVRGQGAPSGANVLTF
16,.,.,TRBV23-1,TRBJ1-4,TGCGCCAGCAGTCAATCGTTCGGGGGTACTAATGAAAAACTGTTTTTT,CASSQSFGGTNEKLFF
14,TRBD1,.,TRBV6-1,TRBJ1-1,TGTGCCAGCAGTACCGACAGGGCGAACACTGAAGCTTTCTTT,CASSTDRANTEAFF
16,TRBD2,.,TRBV5-1,TRBJ2-1,TGCGCCAGCAGCTTGGGAGGACTAGCGGAGTACAATGAGCAGTTCTTC,CASSLGGLAEYNEQFF
12,.,.,TRBV7-6,TRBJ2-3,TGTGCCAGCAGCACACAGGGTCTTACGCGGTATTTT,CASSTQGLTRYF
13,TRBD1,.,TRBV6-1,TRBJ2-5,TGTGCGGCGGACAGGGGGGTTGAAGAGACCCAGTACTTC,CAADRGVEETQYF
16,TRBD1,.,TRBV7-9,TRBJ1-2,TGTGCCAGCAGCTTAGGCGGGACAGAGGTCTTCTATGGCTACACCTTC,CASSLGGTEVFYGYTF
13,TRBD1,.,TRBV10-2,TRBJ2-7,TGCGCCAGCAGTGACAGGGGGCACGACGAGCAGTACTTC,CASSDRGHDEQYF
13,TRBD1,.,TRBV27,TRBJ1-2,TGTGCCAGCAGTTACAGGACAGGGCATGGCTACACCTTC,CASSYRTGHGYTF
13,TRBD2,.,TRBV7-8,TRBJ2-7,TGTGCCAGCAGCTTCGGACTAGCAGGCGAGCAGTACTTC,CASSFGLAGEQYF
13,.,.,TRBV14,TRBJ2-1,TGTGCCAGCAGCCAATTCGGACGGAATGAGCAGTTCTTC,CASSQFGRNEQFF
17,.,.,TRBV7-3,TRBJ2-6,TGTGCCAGCAGCTTAACGTCCTCAGGGTTCGGGGCCAACGTCCTGACTTTC,CASSLTSSGFGANVLTF
16,TRBD2,.,TRBV4-1,TRBJ2-7,TGCGCCAGCAGCCGCCCCGGGACTACAACATACTACGAGCAGTACTTC,CASSRPGTTTYYEQYF
15,TRBD2,once,TRBV27,TRBJ2-1,TGTGCCAGCAGAGTACGGACTAGCGGCGACAATGAGCAGTTCTTC,CASRVRTSGDNEQFF
16,TRBD1,.,TRBV11-3,TRBJ2-3,TGTGCCAGCAGCCGACGACAGGGGAAGGGGACAGATACGCAGTATTTT,CASSRRQGKGTDTQYF
15,TRBD1,.,TRBV5-1,TRBJ2-7,TGCGCCAGCAGCTTGGTTGGCAGGGGGCTGGGAGAGCAGTACTTC,CASSLVGRGLGEQYF
15,TRBD1,.,TRBV5-1,TRBJ1-6,TGCGCCAGCAGCTTGGCAGGGGGCTCACATTCACCCCTCCACTTT,CASSLAGGSHSPLHF
14,.,.,TRBV7-2,TRBJ1-1,TGTGCCAGCAGCTTCCAGGGCGGGAACACTGAAGCTTTCTTT,CASSFQGGNTEAFF
14,.,once,TRBV15,TRBJ2-5,TGTGCCACCAGAGGGGCAGGGGAGCTAGAGACCCAGTACTTC,CATRGAGELETQYF